The sequence of this T cell receptor beta chain was determined in a study of T cell changes during pregnancy in multiple sclerosis. Germline trimming cut 0 bases from V and 6 bases from J; bases unmatched to any gene: 2. This CDR3 is 14 amino acids long. Germline assignment: CDR1 MNHEY and CDR2 SMNVEV (reference sequence). TCRdb's table, derived via immunoSEQ multiplex PCR, lists solely in-frame clones and lacks some. The repertoire has about 120,000 clones, approximately 93% of them found once; the top ten carry less than 7.5%. The sequencing used peripheral blood, collected before pregnancy. The rearrangement joins TRBV27 to TRBJ1-2; 9 nucleotides agree with TRBD1. The clonotype originates from a female donor with multiple sclerosis, enrolled in a pregnancy study. The CDR3 DNA follows: TGTGCCAGCAGTTTATCGGACAGGGGAGATGGCTACACCTTC. Translated: CASSLSDRGDGYTF.